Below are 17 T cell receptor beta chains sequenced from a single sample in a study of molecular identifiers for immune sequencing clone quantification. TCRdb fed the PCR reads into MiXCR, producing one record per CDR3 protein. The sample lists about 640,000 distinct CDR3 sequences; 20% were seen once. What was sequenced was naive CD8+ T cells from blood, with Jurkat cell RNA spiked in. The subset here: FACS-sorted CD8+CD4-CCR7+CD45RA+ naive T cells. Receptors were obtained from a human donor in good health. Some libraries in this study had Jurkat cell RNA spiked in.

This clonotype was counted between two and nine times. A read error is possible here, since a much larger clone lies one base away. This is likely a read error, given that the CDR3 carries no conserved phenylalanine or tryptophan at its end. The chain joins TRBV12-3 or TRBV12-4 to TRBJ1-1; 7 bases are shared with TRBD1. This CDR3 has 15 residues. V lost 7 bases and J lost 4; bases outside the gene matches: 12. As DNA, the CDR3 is TGTGCCAGCAAACCGGGACAGACATCTACCACTGAAGCTTTCCTT. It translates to CASKPGQTSTTEAFL.

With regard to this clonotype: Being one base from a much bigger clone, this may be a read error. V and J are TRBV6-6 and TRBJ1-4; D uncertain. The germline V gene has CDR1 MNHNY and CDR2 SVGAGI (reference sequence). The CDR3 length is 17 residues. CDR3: CASSYDPGGESNEKPFF. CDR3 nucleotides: TGTGCCAGCAGTTACGATCCAGGTGGGGAGAGTAATGAAAAACCGTTTTTT.

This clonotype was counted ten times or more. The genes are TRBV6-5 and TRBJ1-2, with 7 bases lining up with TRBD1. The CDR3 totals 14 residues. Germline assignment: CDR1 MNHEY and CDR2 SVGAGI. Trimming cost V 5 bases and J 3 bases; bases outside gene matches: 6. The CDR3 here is CASSLTGSDYGYTF. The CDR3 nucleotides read TGTGCCAGCAGTCTGACAGGGTCCGACTATGGCTACACCTTC.

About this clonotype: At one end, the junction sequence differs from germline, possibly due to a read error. The CDR3 DNA reads as TGTGCCGGCAGCTTCCCAGCGGAACACTCCTACAATGAGCAGTTCTTC. Protein product: CAGSFPAEHSYNEQFF. The chain uses TRBV7-4 and TRBJ2-1; D might be TRBD2 (5 bases). The CDR3 is 16 residues long. Per germline, CDR1 SGHVT and CDR2 SQSDAQ.

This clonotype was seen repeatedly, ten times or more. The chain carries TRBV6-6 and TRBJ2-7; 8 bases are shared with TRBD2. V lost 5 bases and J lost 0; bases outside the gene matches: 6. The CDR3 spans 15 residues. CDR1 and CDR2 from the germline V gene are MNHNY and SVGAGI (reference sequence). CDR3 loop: CASSGPGGASYEQYF. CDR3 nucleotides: TGTGCCAGCAGTGGGCCCGGGGGGGCCTCCTACGAGCAGTACTTC.

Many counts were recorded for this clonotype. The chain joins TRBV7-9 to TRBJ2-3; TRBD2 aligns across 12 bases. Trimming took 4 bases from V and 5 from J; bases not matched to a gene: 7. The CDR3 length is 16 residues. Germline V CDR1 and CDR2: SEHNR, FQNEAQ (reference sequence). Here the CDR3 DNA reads TGTGCCAGCAGCTCAAGGACTAGCGGGGCGGGAGATACGCAGTATTTT. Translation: CASSSRTSGAGDTQYF. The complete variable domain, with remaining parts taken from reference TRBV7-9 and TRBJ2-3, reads DTGVSQNPRHKITKRGQNVTFRCDPISEHNRLYWYRQTLGQGPEFLTYFQNEAQLEKSRLLSDRFSAERPKGSFSTLEIQRTEQGDSAMYLCASSSRTSGAGDTQYFGPGTRLTVL.

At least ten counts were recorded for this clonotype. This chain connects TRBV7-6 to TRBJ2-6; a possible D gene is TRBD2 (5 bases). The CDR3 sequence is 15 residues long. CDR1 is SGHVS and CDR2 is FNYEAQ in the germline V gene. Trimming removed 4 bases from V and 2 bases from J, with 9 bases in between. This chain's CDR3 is CASSSGFTGANVLTF. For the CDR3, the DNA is TGTGCCAGCAGCTCGGGGTTCACTGGGGCCAACGTCCTGACTTTC.

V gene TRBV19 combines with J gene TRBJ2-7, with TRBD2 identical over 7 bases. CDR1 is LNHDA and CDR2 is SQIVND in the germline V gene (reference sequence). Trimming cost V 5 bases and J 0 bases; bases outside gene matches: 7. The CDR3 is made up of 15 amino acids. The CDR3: CASSQERGGSYEQYF. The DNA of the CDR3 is TGTGCCAGTAGTCAAGAGCGCGGGGGCTCCTACGAGCAGTACTTC.

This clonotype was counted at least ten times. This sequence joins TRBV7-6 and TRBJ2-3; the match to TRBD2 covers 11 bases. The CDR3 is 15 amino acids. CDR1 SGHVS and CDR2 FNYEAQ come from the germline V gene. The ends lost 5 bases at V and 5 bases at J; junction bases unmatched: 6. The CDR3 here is CASSQLAGEEDTQYF. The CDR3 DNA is TGTGCCAGCAGCCAACTAGCGGGGGAGGAAGATACGCAGTATTTT.

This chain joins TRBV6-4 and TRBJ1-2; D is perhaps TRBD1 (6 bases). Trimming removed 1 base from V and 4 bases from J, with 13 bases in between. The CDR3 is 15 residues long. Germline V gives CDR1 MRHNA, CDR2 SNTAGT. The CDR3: CASSDWEGDGYGYTF. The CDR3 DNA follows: TGTGCCAGCAGTGACTGGGAGGGGGACGGCTATGGCTACACCTTC.

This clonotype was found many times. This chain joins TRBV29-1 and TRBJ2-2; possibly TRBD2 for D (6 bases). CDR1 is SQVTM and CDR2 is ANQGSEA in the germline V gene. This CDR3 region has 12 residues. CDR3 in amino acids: CRQGGPTGELFF. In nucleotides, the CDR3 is TGCAGGCAAGGAGGGCCCACCGGGGAGCTGTTTTTT.

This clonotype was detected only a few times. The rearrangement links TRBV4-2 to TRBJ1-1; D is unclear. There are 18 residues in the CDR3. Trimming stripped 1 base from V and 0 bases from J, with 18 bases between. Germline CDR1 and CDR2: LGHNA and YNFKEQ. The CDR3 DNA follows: TGTGCCAGCAGCCAAGTTCCCATCCTGGTGCAGATGAACACTGAAGCTTTCTTT. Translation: CASSQVPILVQMNTEAFF.

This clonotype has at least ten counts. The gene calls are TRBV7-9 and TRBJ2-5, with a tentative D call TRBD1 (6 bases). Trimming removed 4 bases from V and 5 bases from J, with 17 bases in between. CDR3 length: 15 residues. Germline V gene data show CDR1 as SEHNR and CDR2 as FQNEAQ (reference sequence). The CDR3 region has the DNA TGTGCCAGCAGCTCAATACAGGGAACAGGGGAGACCCAGTACTTC. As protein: CASSSIQGTGETQYF.

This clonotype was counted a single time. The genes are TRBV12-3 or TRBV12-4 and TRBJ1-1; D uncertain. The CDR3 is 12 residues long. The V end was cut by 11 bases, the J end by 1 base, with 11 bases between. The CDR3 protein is CAPSEGNTEAFF. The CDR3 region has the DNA TGTGCCCCCAGCGAGGGGAACACTGAAGCTTTCTTT.

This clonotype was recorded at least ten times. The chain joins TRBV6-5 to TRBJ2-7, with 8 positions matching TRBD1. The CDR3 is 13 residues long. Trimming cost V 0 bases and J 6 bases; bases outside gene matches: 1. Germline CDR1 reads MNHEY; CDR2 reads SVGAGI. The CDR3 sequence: CASSYSGQGEQYF. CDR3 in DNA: TGTGCCAGCAGTTACTCCGGACAGGGCGAGCAGTACTTC.

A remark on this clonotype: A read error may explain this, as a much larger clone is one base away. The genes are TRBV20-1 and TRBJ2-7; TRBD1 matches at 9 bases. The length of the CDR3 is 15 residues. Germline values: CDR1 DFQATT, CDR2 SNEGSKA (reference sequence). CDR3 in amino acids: CSAGDQDRGLYEQYF. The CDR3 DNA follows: TGCAGTGCTGGAGATCAGGACAGGGGACTCTACGAGCAGTACTTC.

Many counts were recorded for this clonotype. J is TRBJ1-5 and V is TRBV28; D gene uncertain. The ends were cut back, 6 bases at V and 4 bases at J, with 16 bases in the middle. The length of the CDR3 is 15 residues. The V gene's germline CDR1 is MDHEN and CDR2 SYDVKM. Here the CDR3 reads CASSLVGYLNQPQHF. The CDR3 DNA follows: TGTGCCAGCAGCCTAGTCGGGTATTTGAATCAGCCCCAGCATTTT.